Detailed here is one TCR beta chain. Participants were aged about 18 to 100 years from 24 US areas. The table came from immunoSEQ multiplex PCR; TCRdb's copy has only in-frame clones and leaves some out. The table records a few hundred thousand clones, approximately 92% of them present only once. The CDR3 totals 16 residues. V lost 0 bases and J lost 7; bases outside the gene matches: 7. Per the germline V gene, CDR1 is LGHNA and CDR2 is YNFKEQ. The data are from a study of blood T cell repertoires in COVID-19. Study at large: Samples came from the United States, Italy and Spain, spanning acute and convalescent COVID-19. The cDNA or gDNA used as material had been derived from T cells, B-cell-depleted T cells, or PBMCs.

The V and J genes are TRBV4-2 and TRBJ2-1, with 9 bases aligning to TRBD2. This sequence originates from a woman between 18 and 29 years old in a cohort exposed to, infected with or recovered from COVID-19 (not recorded which). Sample: PBMCs or T cells enriched from blood (not recorded which). CDR3 amino acids: CASSQEGGGARNEQFF. The DNA of the CDR3 is TGTGCCAGCAGCCAAGAAGGCGGGGGGGCCAGGAATGAGCAGTTCTTC.